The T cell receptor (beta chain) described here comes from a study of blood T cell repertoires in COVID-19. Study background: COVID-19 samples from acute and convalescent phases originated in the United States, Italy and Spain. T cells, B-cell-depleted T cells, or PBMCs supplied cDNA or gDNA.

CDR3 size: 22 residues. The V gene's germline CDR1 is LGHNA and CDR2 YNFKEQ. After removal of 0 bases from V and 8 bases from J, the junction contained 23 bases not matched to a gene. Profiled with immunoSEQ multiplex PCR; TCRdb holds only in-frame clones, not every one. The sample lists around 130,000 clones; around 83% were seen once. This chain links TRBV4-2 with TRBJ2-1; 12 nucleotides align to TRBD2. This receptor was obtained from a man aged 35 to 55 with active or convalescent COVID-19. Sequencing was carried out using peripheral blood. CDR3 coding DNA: TGTGCCAGCAGCCAAGATCTTCCGGCCAAAAAGAGGAAGACTAGCGGGGGCTATGAGCAGTTCTTC. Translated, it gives CASSQDLPAKKRKTSGGYEQFF.